Presented here are 20 T cell receptor beta chains from one specimen sequenced in a study of blood T cell repertoires in COVID-19. The table came from immunoSEQ multiplex PCR; TCRdb's copy has only in-frame clones and leaves some out. The table lists a few hundred thousand clones, 85% to 90% of them singletons. The sample consisted of peripheral blood. These receptors originate from a man aged 25-40 years with acute or convalescent COVID-19.

The chain is built from TRBV30 and TRBJ1-4; the D is unclear. The CDR3 length is 15 residues. Trimming pared 3 bases from V and 0 bases from J, leaving 11 bases between. Germline lookup yields CDR1 GTSNPN and CDR2 SVGIG (reference sequence). The CDR3 bases are TGTGCCTGGAGATCAGTTGATGCAACTAATGAAAAACTGTTTTTT. Residues: CAWRSVDATNEKLFF. Looking up the rest from reference TRBV30 and TRBJ1-4 gives the full variable domain: SQTIHQWPATLVQPVGSPLSLECTVEGTSNPNLYWYRQAAGRGLQLLFYSVGIGQISSEVPQNLSASRPQDRQFILSSKKLLLSDSGFYLCAWRSVDATNEKLFFGSGTQLSVL.

The chain has TRBV11-2 and TRBJ2-3; 7 bases align to TRBD2. This CDR3 has 17 amino acids. V shed 2 bases and J 2 bases; nucleotides not matched to a gene: 10. Per the germline V gene, CDR1 is SGHAT and CDR2 is FQNNGV. The CDR3 sequence: CASSLFPRRGYTDTQYF. The CDR3 DNA sequence: TGTGCCAGCAGCTTATTCCCGAGGCGGGGGTACACAGATACGCAGTATTTT.

CDR3 in amino acids: CASSWGDTIYF. The CDR3 bases are TGTGCCAGCAGCTGGGGGGACACCATATATTTT. The gene calls are TRBV5-5 and TRBJ1-3; tentative D call: TRBD1 (5 bases). V was pared by 3 bases and J by 8 bases, with 6 bases between. CDR1 SGHKS and CDR2 YYEKEE come from the germline V gene (reference sequence). The CDR3 is made up of 11 amino acids.

The rearrangement joins TRBV10-1 to TRBJ2-1, with D possibly matching TRBD1 (5 bases). V lost 0 bases, J lost 15 bases, and 15 bases lay in between. The CDR3 is 13 amino acids. Germline values: CDR1 WNHNN, CDR2 SYGVQD (reference sequence). The CDR3 bases are TGCGCCAGCAGTGAGTCGTTTAGGGGTCCCCGGTTCTTC. Protein: CASSESFRGPRFF.

The chain links TRBV7-9 to TRBJ1-4; the D gene is possibly TRBD1 (6 bases). CDR3 size: 14 residues. Germline V lookup: CDR1 SEHNR, CDR2 FQNEAQ (reference sequence). The V gene lost 6 bases and the J gene lost 8 bases, with 16 bases spanning the gap. The CDR3 nucleotides read TGTGCCAGCAGACCAAACACAGGGACGGAAAAACTGTTTTTT. Amino acid sequence: CASRPNTGTEKLFF.

This chain connects TRBV5-1 to TRBJ2-5; possibly TRBD1 for D (6 bases). CDR3 length equals 13 residues. Trimming shortened V by 4 bases and J by 4 bases, and 11 bases separated the two germline ends. The germline CDR1 and CDR2 sequences are SGHRS and YFSETQ. The CDR3 DNA is TGCGCCAGCAGCACTGGGGGCGGAGAGACCCAGTACTTC. Translated, it gives CASSTGGGETQYF.

The chain carries TRBV24-1 and TRBJ2-5; TRBD2 agrees at 14 bases. After removal of 4 bases from V and 2 bases from J, the junction contained 5 bases not matched to a gene. The germline gives CDR1 KGHDR, CDR2 SFDVKD. The CDR3 runs to 17 residues. In nucleotides, the CDR3 is TGTGCCACCAGTGACCCCGGACTAGCGGGAGGACAAGAGACCCAGTACTTC. Protein: CATSDPGLAGGQETQYF.

The chain combines TRBV29-1 with TRBJ1-2; 9 bases match TRBD1. This CDR3 comprises 12 residues. Germline V CDR1 and CDR2: SQVTM, ANQGSEA. After removal of 5 bases from V and 3 bases from J, the junction contained 1 base not matched to a gene. DNA for the CDR3: TGCAGCGTTAGGACAGGGGACTATGGCTACACCTTC. Protein: CSVRTGDYGYTF.

The chain employs TRBV7-3 and TRBJ2-4; D is perhaps TRBD2 (6 bases). CDR1 and CDR2 from the germline V gene are SGHTA and FQGTGA. The CDR3 runs 15 residues. With 2 bases removed from V and 9 bases from J, the gap between germline ends came to 17 bases. CDR3: CASSLGAGGQGIQYF. The CDR3, as DNA: TGTGCCAGCAGCTTAGGGGCTGGAGGGCAGGGCATTCAGTACTTC.

This clone was picked up one time. The V and J genes are TRBV12-3 or TRBV12-4 and TRBJ1-2; no clear D. CDR3 length: 12 amino acids. Trimming removed 3 bases at V and 7 bases at J, with 9 bases between. The CDR3 here is CASSFQEGGYTF. The CDR3 DNA is TGTGCCAGCAGTTTCCAGGAGGGTGGCTACACCTTC.

CDR3 DNA sequence: TGTGCCAGCAGCCTACAGGGAGGGCCCTACGAGCAGTACTTC. Its translation: CASSLQGGPYEQYF. The genes are TRBV5-8 and TRBJ2-7, with a possible D match to TRBD2 (7 bases). This CDR3 is 14 amino acids long. Trimming removed 4 bases at V and 2 bases at J, with 13 bases between. Germline V gives CDR1 SGHTS, CDR2 YDEGEE.

The gene calls are TRBV3-1 (or the pseudogene TRBV3-2) and TRBJ2-1, with 11 bases identical to TRBD2. V was clipped by 3 bases and J by 1 base; unmatched bases: 5. Germline V gene sequence: CDR1 LGHDT, CDR2 YNNKEL (reference sequence). This CDR3 has 17 residues. CDR3 sequence reads: CASSHTSGGPSYNEQFF. The CDR3 region has the DNA TGTGCCAGCAGCCATACTAGCGGGGGACCTTCCTACAATGAGCAGTTCTTC.

The V gene is TRBV5-1, the J gene TRBJ2-7; maybe TRBD2 (6 bases). The CDR3 sequence is 15 residues long. The V gene lost 0 bases and the J gene lost 0 bases, with 10 bases spanning the gap. Germline values: CDR1 SGHRS, CDR2 YFSETQ. The CDR3 loop reads CASSLAGLPSYEQYF. The CDR3 DNA reads as TGCGCCAGCAGCTTGGCCGGACTACCCTCCTACGAGCAGTACTTC.

The chain carries TRBV5-1 and TRBJ2-7; 7 bases match TRBD1. The CDR3 sequence is 17 residues long. Germline V gives CDR1 SGHRS, CDR2 YFSETQ. V shed 0 bases and J 5 bases; nucleotides not matched to a gene: 14. In nucleotides, the CDR3 is TGCGCCAGCAGCTTGGCCCCCAACAGGGGACGTTCTCACGAGCAGTACTTC. Translated, it gives CASSLAPNRGRSHEQYF.

The chain is built from TRBV5-1 and TRBJ1-2; 10 positions match TRBD1. V dropped 0 bases and J dropped 2; count of bases not matched to a gene: 4. Germline CDR1 reads SGHRS; CDR2 reads YFSETQ. The CDR3 covers 16 residues. The CDR3 here is CASSLGQGASNYGYTF. CDR3 in DNA: TGCGCCAGCAGCTTGGGACAGGGGGCGAGCAACTATGGCTACACCTTC.

The J gene is TRBJ2-1, the V gene TRBV30; the D is unclear. This CDR3 comprises 12 residues. Germline CDR1 reads GTSNPN; CDR2 reads SVGIG (reference sequence). V gave up 1 base and J gave up 12 bases, with 13 bases separating them. CDR3 bases: TGTGCCTGGAGTGCGACCGTAGGCGGGCAGTTCTTC. This sequence encodes CAWSATVGGQFF.

The chain links TRBV6-1 to TRBJ1-2; 9 bases agree with TRBD1. CDR1 MNHNS and CDR2 SASEGT come from the germline V gene. CDR3 length: 17 amino acids. Germline trimming cut 3 bases from V and 7 bases from J; bases unmatched to any gene: 15. CDR3 loop: CASSERGGQGPSGGYTF. CDR3 nucleotide sequence: TGTGCCAGCAGTGAGCGTGGGGGACAGGGACCCTCTGGTGGCTACACCTTC.

The chain couples TRBV19 to TRBJ2-3; 10 bases fit TRBD2. CDR3 size: 14 residues. CDR1 LNHDA and CDR2 SQIVND come from the germline V gene (reference sequence). V was clipped by 7 bases and J by 5 bases; unmatched bases: 6. CDR3 sequence: CASTVSSGRDTQYF. Written as DNA, the CDR3 is TGTGCCAGTACTGTCTCTAGCGGGAGAGATACGCAGTATTTT.

The J gene is TRBJ1-1, the V gene TRBV28; TRBD1 is a possible D gene (6 bases). Germline assignment: CDR1 MDHEN and CDR2 SYDVKM. The CDR3 runs 14 residues. Trimming removed 2 bases at V and 4 bases at J, with 11 bases between. The CDR3 here is CASSLRGGFTEAFF. DNA for the CDR3: TGTGCCAGCAGTTTAAGGGGGGGTTTCACTGAAGCTTTCTTT.

The rearrangement uses TRBV5-6 and TRBJ2-2, with no clear D. The length of the CDR3 is 13 residues. Germline V gives CDR1 SGHDT, CDR2 YYEEEE. V lost 0 bases and J 6 bases, leaving 6 bases between the germline ends. CDR3 in amino acids: CASSLGGSGELFF. Written as DNA, the CDR3 is TGTGCCAGCAGCTTGGGAGGTTCCGGGGAGCTGTTTTTT.